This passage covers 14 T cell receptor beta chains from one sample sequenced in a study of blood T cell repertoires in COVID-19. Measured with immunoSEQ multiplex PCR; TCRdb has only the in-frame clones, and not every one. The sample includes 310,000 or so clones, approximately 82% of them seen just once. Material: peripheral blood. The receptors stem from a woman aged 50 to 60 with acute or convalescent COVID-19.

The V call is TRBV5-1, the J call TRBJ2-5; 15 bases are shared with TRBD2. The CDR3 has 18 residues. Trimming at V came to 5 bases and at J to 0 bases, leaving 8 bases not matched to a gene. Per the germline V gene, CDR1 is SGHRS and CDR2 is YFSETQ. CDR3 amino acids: CASSRGLAGGGYQETQYF. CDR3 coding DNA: TGCGCCAGCAGTCGGGGACTAGCGGGGGGCGGGTACCAAGAGACCCAGTACTTC.

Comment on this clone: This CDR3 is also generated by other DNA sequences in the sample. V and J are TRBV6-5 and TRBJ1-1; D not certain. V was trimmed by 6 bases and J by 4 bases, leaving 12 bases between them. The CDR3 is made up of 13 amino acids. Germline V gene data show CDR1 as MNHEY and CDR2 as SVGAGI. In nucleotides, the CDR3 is TGTGCCAGCAGCCCGACCGGGGTCACTGAAGCTTTCTTT. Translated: CASSPTGVTEAFF.

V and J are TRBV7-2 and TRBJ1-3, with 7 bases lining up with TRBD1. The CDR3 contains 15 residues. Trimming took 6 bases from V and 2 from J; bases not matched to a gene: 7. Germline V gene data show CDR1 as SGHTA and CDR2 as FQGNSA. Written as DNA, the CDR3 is TGTGCCAGCAGACCTAGGGGGCAGCCTGGAAACACCATATATTTT. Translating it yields CASRPRGQPGNTIYF.

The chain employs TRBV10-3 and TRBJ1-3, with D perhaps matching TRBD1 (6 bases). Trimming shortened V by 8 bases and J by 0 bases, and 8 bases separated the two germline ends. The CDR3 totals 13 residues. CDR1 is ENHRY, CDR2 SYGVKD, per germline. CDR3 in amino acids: CAIGQISGNTIYF. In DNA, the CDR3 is TGTGCCATCGGACAGATCTCTGGAAACACCATATATTTT.

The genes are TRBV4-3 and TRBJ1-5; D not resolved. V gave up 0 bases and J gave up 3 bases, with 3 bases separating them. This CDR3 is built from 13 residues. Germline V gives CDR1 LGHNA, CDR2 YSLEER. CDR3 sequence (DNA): TGCGCCAGCAGCCAAGACCTCAATCAGCCCCAGCATTTT. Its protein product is CASSQDLNQPQHF.

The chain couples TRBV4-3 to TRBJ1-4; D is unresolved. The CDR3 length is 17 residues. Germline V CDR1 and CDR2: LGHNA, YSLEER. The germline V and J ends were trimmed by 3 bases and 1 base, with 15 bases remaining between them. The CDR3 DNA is TGCGCCAGCAGCCATTTCGGTGGGGAGGGAACTAATGAAAAACTGTTTTTT. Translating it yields CASSHFGGEGTNEKLFF.

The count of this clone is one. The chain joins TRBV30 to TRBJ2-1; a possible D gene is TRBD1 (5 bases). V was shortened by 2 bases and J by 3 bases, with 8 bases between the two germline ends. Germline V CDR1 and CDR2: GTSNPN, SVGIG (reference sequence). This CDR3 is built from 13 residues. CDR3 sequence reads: CAWSLTVYNEQFF. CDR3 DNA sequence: TGTGCCTGGAGTCTGACAGTCTACAATGAGCAGTTCTTC.

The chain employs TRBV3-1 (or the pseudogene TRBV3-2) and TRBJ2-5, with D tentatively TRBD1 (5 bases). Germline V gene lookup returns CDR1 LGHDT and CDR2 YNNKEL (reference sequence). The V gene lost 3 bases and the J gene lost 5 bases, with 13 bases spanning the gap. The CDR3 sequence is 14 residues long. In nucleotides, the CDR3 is TGTGCCAGCAGCCAGGACACCGGTATCGAGACCCAGTACTTC. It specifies CASSQDTGIETQYF.

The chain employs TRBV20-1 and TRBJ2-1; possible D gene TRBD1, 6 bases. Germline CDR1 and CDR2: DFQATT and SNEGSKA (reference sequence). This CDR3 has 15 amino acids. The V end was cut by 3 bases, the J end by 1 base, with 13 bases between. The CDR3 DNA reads TGCAGTGCTAGTCTGTCAGGGGTTTCCTACAATGAGCAGTTCTTC. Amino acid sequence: CSASLSGVSYNEQFF.

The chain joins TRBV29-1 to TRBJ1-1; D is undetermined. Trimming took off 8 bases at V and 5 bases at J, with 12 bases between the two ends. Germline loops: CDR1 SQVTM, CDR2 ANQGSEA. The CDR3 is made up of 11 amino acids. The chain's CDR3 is CSPYSGTEAFF. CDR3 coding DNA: TGCAGCCCTTATTCGGGAACTGAAGCTTTCTTT.

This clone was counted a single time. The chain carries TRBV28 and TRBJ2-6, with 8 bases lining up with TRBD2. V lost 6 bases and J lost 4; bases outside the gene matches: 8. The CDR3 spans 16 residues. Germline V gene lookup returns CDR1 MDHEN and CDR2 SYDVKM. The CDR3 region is CASSPGGAFGANVLTF. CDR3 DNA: TGTGCCAGCAGCCCCGGGGGGGCGTTCGGGGCCAACGTCCTGACTTTC.

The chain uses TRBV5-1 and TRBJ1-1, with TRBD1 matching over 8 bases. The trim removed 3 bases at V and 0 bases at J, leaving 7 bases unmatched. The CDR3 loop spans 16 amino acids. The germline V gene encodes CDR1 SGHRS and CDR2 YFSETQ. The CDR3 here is CASSWGTGYMNTEAFF. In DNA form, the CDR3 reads TGCGCCAGCAGCTGGGGGACAGGCTACATGAACACTGAAGCTTTCTTT.

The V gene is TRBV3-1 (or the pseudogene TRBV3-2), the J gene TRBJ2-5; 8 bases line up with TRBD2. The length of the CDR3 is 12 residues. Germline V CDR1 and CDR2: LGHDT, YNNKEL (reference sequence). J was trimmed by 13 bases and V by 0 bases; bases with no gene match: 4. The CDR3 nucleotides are TGTGCCAGCAGCCAAGATACCGGGGGGGTGTACTTC. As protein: CASSQDTGGVYF.

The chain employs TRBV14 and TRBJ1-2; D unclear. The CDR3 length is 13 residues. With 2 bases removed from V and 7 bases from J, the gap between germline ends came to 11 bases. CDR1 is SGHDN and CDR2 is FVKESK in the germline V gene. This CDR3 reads CASSQNRGGGYTF. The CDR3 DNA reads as TGTGCCAGCAGCCAAAACCGAGGTGGTGGCTACACCTTC.